This TCR beta chain was identified in a study of T-cell memory formation after mild COVID-19. About the study: Largely, TCR clusters stayed within a single donor. Study-level findings and limits: Contracting CD4+ clones lay largely in CM and EM, with CD8+ ones residing in EMRA. Cross-reactive memory apparently joined, as some responding clones appeared in pre-infection memory.

This clonotype was seen only a few times. Its antigen is not known. Germline CDR1 is DFQATT and CDR2 is SNEGSKA (reference sequence). The V end was cut by 3 bases, the J end by 13 bases, with 4 bases between. The CDR3 loop spans 8 amino acids. Barcoded TCR alpha and TCR beta cDNA libraries with UMIs came from 5'RACE using constant-segment primers. Via MiXCR, TCRdb re-called the 5' RACE reads, giving one row per CDR3 protein. The data show 150,000 or so distinct CDR3 sequences, approximately 15% seen once. The sequence was collected from an adult woman who had mild COVID-19 (a few samples of this study predate the infection). Cell type and time point are not known. The specimen was PBMCs or a T cell subset sorted from them (not recorded which). This chain links TRBV20-1 with TRBJ2-1; D is undetermined. The CDR3 DNA reads as TGCAGTGCTAGTCCACAGTTCTTC. Amino acid sequence: CSASPQFF.